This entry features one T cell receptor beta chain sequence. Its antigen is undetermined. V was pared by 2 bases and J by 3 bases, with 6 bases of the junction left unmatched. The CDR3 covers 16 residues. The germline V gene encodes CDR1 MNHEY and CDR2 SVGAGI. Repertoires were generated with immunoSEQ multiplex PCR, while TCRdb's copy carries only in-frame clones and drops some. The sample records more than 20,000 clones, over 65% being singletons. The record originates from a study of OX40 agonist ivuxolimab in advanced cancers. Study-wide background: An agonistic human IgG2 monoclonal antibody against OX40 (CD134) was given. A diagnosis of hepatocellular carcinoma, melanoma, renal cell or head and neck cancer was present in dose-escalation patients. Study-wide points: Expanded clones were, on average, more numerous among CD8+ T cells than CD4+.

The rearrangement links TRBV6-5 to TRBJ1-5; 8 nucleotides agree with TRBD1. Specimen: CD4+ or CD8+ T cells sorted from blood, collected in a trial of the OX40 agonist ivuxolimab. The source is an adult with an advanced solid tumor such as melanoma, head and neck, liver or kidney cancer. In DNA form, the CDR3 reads TGTGCCAGCAGTTACCGGGCAGGGGGCAACAATCAGCCCCAGCATTTT. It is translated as CASSYRAGGNNQPQHF.